This TCR beta chain was sequenced in a study of blood T cell repertoires in COVID-19. The wider study: In each case, the material was cDNA or gDNA derived from T cells, B-cell-depleted T cells, or PBMCs.

Assay: immunoSEQ multiplex PCR; the TCRdb copy retains only in-frame clones and omits some. The sample lists about 190,000 clones, nearly 90% seen once, with roughly 0.56% in the top ten. V shed 9 bases and J shed 0 bases, with 20 bases lying between them. The CDR3 extends over 17 amino acids. From germline, CDR1 is KGHDR and CDR2 SFDVKD. Sequenced: peripheral blood. The origin of this receptor is a man aged 50 to 59 with acute or convalescent COVID-19. The chain is built from TRBV24-1 and TRBJ2-1; D perhaps matches TRBD2 (7 bases). This CDR3 reads CATGRGPAGSSYNEQFF. CDR3 coding DNA: TGTGCCACCGGACGGGGGCCAGCGGGGAGCTCCTACAATGAGCAGTTCTTC.